Each of the 26 T cell receptor beta chains below was sequenced from the same sample in a study of cytomegalovirus exposure and HLA in healthy donors. Primers: 60 Vbeta forward and 13 Jbeta reverse. Assay: immunoSEQ multiplex PCR; the TCRdb copy retains only in-frame clones and omits some. This repertoire shows under 200,000 clones, around 80% found once; its top ten account for about 7.7%. Sequencing was done on a sample of PBMCs. Source of these receptors: a woman aged 40-49 years in good health and CMV-seropositive.

CDR3 loop: CASSERGGTWGLYEQYF. In DNA, the CDR3 is TGTGCCAGCAGTGAAAGGGGGGGGACCTGGGGGCTCTACGAGCAGTACTTC. This sequence joins TRBV25-1 and TRBJ2-7; maybe TRBD2 (7 bases). Germline V gene data show CDR1 as MGHDK and CDR2 as SYGVNS. This CDR3 has 17 amino acids. Trimming pared 2 bases from V and 3 bases from J, leaving 20 bases between.

CDR3 nucleotide sequence: TGTGCCAGCAGGGCTCAGGGACTAGCGGGAGTTGGAAGGGGCTCCTACGAGCAGTACTTC. Amino acid sequence: CASRAQGLAGVGRGSYEQYF. The chain has TRBV28 and TRBJ2-7, with 14 bases identical to TRBD2. CDR1 and CDR2 from the germline V gene are MDHEN and SYDVKM. Trimming cost V 6 bases and J 0 bases; bases outside gene matches: 16. CDR3 size: 20 residues.

The chain has TRBV9 and TRBJ1-5, with 7 bases that match TRBD1. The CDR3 loop spans 15 amino acids. V gave up 0 bases and J gave up 3 bases; unmatched junction bases: 3. The germline gives CDR1 SGDLS, CDR2 YYNGEE. CDR3 coding DNA: TGTGCCAGCAGCGTAGGGACAGGAGTCAATCAGCCCCAGCATTTT. Amino acid sequence: CASSVGTGVNQPQHF. Full variable domain (outside the CDR3, taken from reference TRBV9 and TRBJ1-5): DSGVTQTPKHLITATGQRVTLRCSPRSGDLSVYWYQQSLDQGLQFLIQYYNGEERAKGNILERFSAQQFPDLHSELNLSSLELGDSALYFCASSVGTGVNQPQHFGDGTRLSIL.

V gene TRBV5-1 combines with J gene TRBJ2-3; TRBD2 is a possible D gene (6 bases). This CDR3 has 16 residues. The germline gives CDR1 SGHRS, CDR2 YFSETQ. V shed 0 bases and J shed 0 bases, with 11 bases lying between them. The CDR3, as DNA: TGCGCCAGCAGCTTGGCTAGCGCAACTAGCACAGATACGCAGTATTTT. Its translation is CASSLASATSTDTQYF.

The CDR3 loop is CACFGSGSSYEQYF. CDR3 coding DNA: TGTGCCTGTTTCGGGTCCGGGAGCTCCTACGAGCAGTACTTC. The gene calls are TRBV19 and TRBJ2-7, with D tentatively TRBD2 (6 bases). The CDR3 length is 14 residues. The V end lost 11 bases, the J end lost 0 bases, and 17 bases lay between the germline ends. Germline V CDR1 and CDR2: LNHDA, SQIVND (reference sequence).

The chain recombines TRBV2 with TRBJ2-1; D possibly corresponds to TRBD2 (5 bases). The CDR3 is 16 residues long. Trimming shortened V by 0 bases and J by 2 bases, and 11 bases separated the two germline ends. Germline V gene data show CDR1 as SNHLY and CDR2 as FYNNEI. CDR3 bases: TGTGCCAGCAGTGAAGCGCAGAGCGGACCCTACAATGAGCAGTTCTTC. Translating it yields CASSEAQSGPYNEQFF.

Here the CDR3 reads CATSGRTSGRALREQYF. CDR3 DNA: TGTGCCACCAGCGGGCGAACTAGCGGGAGGGCCCTACGGGAGCAGTACTTC. V gene TRBV15 combines with J gene TRBJ2-7; 13 bases fit TRBD2. The CDR3 length is 17 residues. The V segment lost 5 bases and the J segment 7 bases; nucleotides outside the gene matches: 14. Germline V gene sequence: CDR1 LNHNV, CDR2 YYDKDF (reference sequence).

CDR3 residues: CATSPRRMGVEDTQYF. Written as DNA, the CDR3 is TGTGCCACCAGCCCACGAAGAATGGGAGTAGAGGATACGCAGTATTTT. This chain joins TRBV15 and TRBJ2-3; D is possibly TRBD2 (5 bases). The ends were cut back, 5 bases at V and 6 bases at J, with 21 bases in the middle. CDR1 is LNHNV, CDR2 YYDKDF, per germline (reference sequence). The CDR3 extends over 16 amino acids. Together with reference TRBV15 and TRBJ2-3, the CDR3 gives the full variable domain: DAMVIQNPRYQVTQFGKPVTLSCSQTLNHNVMYWYQQKSSQAPKLLFHYYDKDFNNEADTPDNFQSRRPNTSFCFLDIRSPGLGDTAMYLCATSPRRMGVEDTQYFGPGTRLTVL.

The chain employs TRBV7-2 and TRBJ1-1; maybe TRBD1 (6 bases). This CDR3 is built from 15 residues. Trimming took 5 bases from V and 3 from J, leaving 16 bases between them. The germline CDR1 and CDR2 sequences are SGHTA and FQGNSA. CDR3 loop: CASSPSNRGYTEAFF. The CDR3 coding sequence is TGTGCCAGCAGCCCCTCAAATAGGGGGTACACTGAAGCTTTCTTT.

This chain joins TRBV10-3 and TRBJ1-5; D is perhaps TRBD1 (5 bases). V lost 7 bases to trimming and J lost 6 bases, with 10 bases between them. The germline V gene encodes CDR1 ENHRY and CDR2 SYGVKD. CDR3 length: 12 residues. Here the CDR3 DNA reads TGTGCCATCACAGGGTTTGTTCAGCCCCAGCATTTT. Amino acids: CAITGFVQPQHF.

V and J are TRBV27 and TRBJ2-1; a weak D match, TRBD2 (6 bases). This CDR3 is built from 14 residues. Germline CDR1 MNHEY, CDR2 SMNVEV (reference sequence). The V end lost 5 bases, the J end lost 9 bases, and 17 bases lay between the germline ends. The CDR3 region has the DNA TGTGCCAGCAGTGCGCTAGGGACTCCTGGTGAGCAGTTCTTC. Its translation: CASSALGTPGEQFF.

The chain carries TRBV19 and TRBJ1-5, with 8 positions matching TRBD1. The germline V gene has CDR1 LNHDA and CDR2 SQIVND (reference sequence). V lost 2 bases to trimming and J lost 3 bases; unmatched junction nucleotides: 3. The CDR3 extends over 15 amino acids. The CDR3 nucleotides are TGTGCCAGTAGTATATCAGGGGGCCTCAATCAGCCCCAGCATTTT. As protein: CASSISGGLNQPQHF.

The rearrangement uses TRBV7-9 and TRBJ2-7; the match to TRBD2 covers 7 bases. Germline trimming cut 5 bases from V and 6 bases from J; bases unmatched to any gene: 16. CDR3 length: 16 residues. Germline CDR1 SEHNR, CDR2 FQNEAQ (reference sequence). The CDR3 sequence: CASSPNGAFSGGEQYF. For the CDR3, the DNA is TGTGCCAGCAGCCCAAACGGGGCCTTTTCGGGGGGCGAGCAGTACTTC.

The chain combines TRBV28 with TRBJ1-3; D not certain. The CDR3 is 14 residues long. From germline, CDR1 is MDHEN and CDR2 SYDVKM. V was shortened by 5 bases and J by 1 base, with 9 bases between the two germline ends. This chain's CDR3 is CASSKINSGNTIYF. CDR3 sequence (DNA): TGTGCCAGCAGTAAAATAAATTCTGGAAACACCATATATTTT.

In this sample, this clone turned up once. The chain uses TRBV15 and TRBJ2-7; 7 bases are a match to TRBD2. This CDR3 spans 14 amino acids. Germline V CDR1 and CDR2: LNHNV, YYDKDF (reference sequence). V shed 4 bases, J shed 3 bases, and the junction held 6 bases outside the gene matches. The CDR3: CATSTKRGSYEQYF. CDR3 in DNA: TGTGCCACCAGCACGAAGCGGGGAAGCTACGAGCAGTACTTC.

This clone was observed once. The CDR3 DNA follows: TGTGCCAGCAATGCTCCAGGGGTGAAAAACATTCAGTACTTC. As protein: CASNAPGVKNIQYF. This sequence joins TRBV6-5 and TRBJ2-4, with TRBD1 as a possible D gene (6 bases). The CDR3 contains 14 residues. The germline CDR1 and CDR2 sequences are MNHEY and SVGAGI. V dropped 7 bases and J dropped 4 bases, with 14 bases sitting between them.

The V call is TRBV19, the J call TRBJ1-3, with D tentatively TRBD1 (5 bases). The V end was cut by 3 bases, the J end by 1 base, with 13 bases between. The CDR3 is 16 amino acids. The germline V gene encodes CDR1 LNHDA and CDR2 SQIVND (reference sequence). Here the CDR3 DNA reads TGTGCCAGTAGTATTGGACTGGGACTGTCTGGAAACACCATATATTTT. Protein: CASSIGLGLSGNTIYF.

This clone came up a few times. The V call is TRBV5-4, the J call TRBJ2-7; D gene ambiguous. Trimming left V 3 bases short and J 2 bases short, with 6 bases between. From germline, CDR1 is SGHNT and CDR2 YYREEE (reference sequence). The CDR3 is 12 residues long. This chain's CDR3 is CASSYDTYEQYF. For the CDR3, the DNA is TGTGCCAGCAGCTATGACACCTACGAGCAGTACTTC.

This clone was seen more than once but under ten times. The J gene is TRBJ1-4, the V gene TRBV28; D is unclear. The CDR3 consists of 14 residues. V was cut by 3 bases and J by 4 bases, with 9 bases left in between. Germline V lookup: CDR1 MDHEN, CDR2 SYDVKM. CDR3 bases: TGTGCCAGCAGTTTGTTTCAGAATAATGAAAAACTGTTTTTT. This sequence encodes CASSLFQNNEKLFF. Based on the CDR3 plus reference TRBV28 and TRBJ1-4, the full variable domain is DVKVTQSSRYLVKRTGEKVFLECVQDMDHENMFWYRQDPGLGLRLIYFSYDVKMKEKGDIPEGYSVSREKKERFSLILESASTNQTSMYLCASSLFQNNEKLFFGSGTQLSVL.

This chain uses TRBV18 with TRBJ2-2, with 8 positions matching TRBD1. Germline V CDR1 and CDR2: KGHSH, LQKENI. The CDR3 runs to 19 residues. V shed 3 bases, J shed 0 bases, and the junction held 12 bases outside the gene matches. CDR3 nucleotides: TGTGCCAGCTCACCGGATAGACAGGGGCGCGGGACGAACACCGGGGAGCTGTTTTTT. It codes for CASSPDRQGRGTNTGELFF.

The CDR3 DNA is TGTGCCAGCAAAAGGGAGTCGAACACCGGGGAGCTGTTTTTT. It is translated as CASKRESNTGELFF. The chain links TRBV2 to TRBJ2-2; TRBD2 might be the D (5 bases). From germline, CDR1 is SNHLY and CDR2 FYNNEI. V was clipped by 7 bases and J by 0 bases, with 9 bases between them. The CDR3 is 14 amino acids.

The chain combines TRBV27 with TRBJ2-7; D unclear. Trimming pared 3 bases from V and 4 bases from J, leaving 16 bases between. The CDR3 sequence is 15 residues long. Germline V gives CDR1 MNHEY, CDR2 SMNVEV (reference sequence). Here the CDR3 DNA reads TGTGCCAGCAGTTTCAATCCCCGGTCCCCATACGAGCAGTACTTC. Protein: CASSFNPRSPYEQYF.

The chain has TRBV5-8 and TRBJ2-5, with D possibly TRBD2 on 7 matching bases. Germline CDR1 SGHTS, CDR2 YDEGEE. The V end lost 5 bases, the J end lost 5 bases, and 19 bases lay between the germline ends. The CDR3 has 15 amino acids. The CDR3 loop is CASRARGGVWETQYF. In DNA form, the CDR3 reads TGTGCCAGCAGGGCTCGCGGGGGCGTTTGGGAGACCCAGTACTTC.

In regard to this clone: Other DNA sequences of this sample code for an identical CDR3. For the CDR3, the DNA is TGCGCCAGCAGCTTAGGGACAGCTAACTATGGCTACACCTTC. Residues: CASSLGTANYGYTF. The V and J genes are TRBV5-1 and TRBJ1-2; 7 bases are shared with TRBD1. Germline CDR1 is SGHRS and CDR2 is YFSETQ. This CDR3 has 14 residues. With V trimmed by 2 bases and J by 0 bases, 1 base remained unmatched. Using reference TRBV5-1 and TRBJ1-2 for the parts outside the CDR3, the full variable domain is KAGVTQTPRYLIKTRGQQVTLSCSPISGHRSVSWYQQTPGQGLQFLFEYFSETQRNKGNFPGRFSGRQFSNSRSEMNVSTLELGDSALYLCASSLGTANYGYTFGSGTRLTVV.

V gene TRBV6-5 combines with J gene TRBJ2-7; unclear D gene. The V end was cut by 6 bases, the J end by 2 bases, with 11 bases between. Germline V gene data show CDR1 as MNHEY and CDR2 as SVGAGI. There are 13 residues in the CDR3. The CDR3 DNA follows: TGTGCCAGCAGAAGTGACACCACCTACGAGCAGTACTTC. It specifies CASRSDTTYEQYF.

V gene TRBV10-1 combines with J gene TRBJ2-7; 11 bases agree with TRBD1. Germline-derived CDR1 and CDR2 are WNHNN and SYGVQD (reference sequence). V lost 6 bases to trimming and J lost 5 bases; unmatched junction nucleotides: 9. The CDR3 covers 15 residues. This CDR3 reads CASRAGQGANDEQYF. CDR3 coding DNA: TGCGCCAGCAGGGCCGGACAGGGGGCTAACGACGAGCAGTACTTC.